This entry concerns a single TCR beta chain. The sample belongs to a study of blood T cell repertoires in COVID-19. Turning to the study itself: The analysed material was cDNA or gDNA that came from T cells, B-cell-depleted T cells, or PBMCs.

This CDR3 comprises 13 residues. V lost 3 bases, J lost 6 bases, and 11 bases lay in between. Germline CDR1 reads KGHSH; CDR2 reads LQKENI. Using immunoSEQ multiplex PCR, the repertoire was profiled, and TCRdb retains in-frame clones only, with some absent. This sample has a few hundred thousand clones, with 92% found just once. Sample: PBMCs or T cells enriched from blood (not recorded which). The clonotype comes from a woman between 25 and 40 years old who had recovered from COVID-19. The gene calls are TRBV18 and TRBJ1-2; weak D call: TRBD1 (6 bases). The CDR3 sequence is CASSPWAGDGYTF. CDR3 DNA sequence: TGTGCCAGCTCACCGTGGGCAGGGGATGGCTACACCTTC.